The following is a T cell receptor (beta chain) sequence with its context. Its target is not known. This specimen comes from a study of cytomegalovirus exposure and HLA in healthy donors. The study's findings and limits: Researchers reported from a later analysis that most CMV-associated TCR beta chains appeared HLA-restricted. Of the V segments, some could not be distinguished, including TRBV6-2 and TRBV6-3, and were excluded. An Asian-associated ancestry cluster reportedly showed fewer N-insertions than the approximately 650-donor mean in a later analysis. Sequence variants that were highly shared formed a cluster that was likely a sequencing artifact.

The CDR3 extends over 11 amino acids. V lost 6 bases to trimming and J lost 7 bases, with 10 bases between them. CDR1 is MNHNY, CDR2 SVGAGI, per germline (reference sequence). A multiplex PCR was run with 60 Vbeta primers and 13 Jbeta primers. This table comes from immunoSEQ multiplex PCR, and its TCRdb copy is limited to in-frame clones, with some not included. The sample includes around 140,000 clones, around four fifths of them seen just once. Sequenced sample: PBMCs. The TCR comes from a man in his forties or fifties in good health and CMV-seronegative. The chain combines TRBV6-6 with TRBJ2-7; possibly TRBD1 for D (6 bases). DNA for the CDR3: TGTGCCAGCAGCGAAGACAGGGAGCAGTACTTC. As protein: CASSEDREQYF.